This TCR beta chain was documented in a study of blood T cell repertoires in COVID-19 (TCRdb year 2020). Context from the whole study: Samples from collaborators originated in the United States, Italy and Spain and spanned both the acute and convalescent phases of COVID-19. The material from the prospective study consisted of cDNA or gDNA derived from T cells, B-cell-depleted T cells, or PBMCs. The dataset comprised deeply sampled blood TCRbeta repertoires from subjects exposed to, actively infected with, or recovered from COVID-19. The repertoires were released in a freely available public database intended as a resource for research on the immune response to SARS-CoV-2. The samples were drawn from two sources: the first 160 participants of the ongoing ImmuneRACE study, and about 1,300 subjects contributed by 6 global collaborators. Nearly every sample came with metadata listing a de-identified subject ID, COVID-19 status, age in years and sex. HLA class I and class II types, where available, came from metadata supplied by the sample provider rather than from assay-based typing. The paper's findings and limits, for the study overall: How much clinical and demographic metadata was included differed by source and by participant, and the metadata was provided uncurated.

TCRbeta CDR3 regions were amplified from genomic DNA using the immunoSEQ Assay, a bias-controlled multiplex PCR. The source study handled its data this way. The number of nucleated cells in each sample was estimated by amplification of reference gene primers within the assay. To quantify the absolute abundance of each unique TCRbeta CDR3 rearrangement, sequence reads were collapsed and filtered. For each sample, productive Simpson clonality was calculated as the square root of Simpson's diversity index over productive rearrangements. TCRdb stores this immuneACCESS table with in-frame sequences only. Part of the clones is absent; in the studies checked, under half of the shortfall reflects unresolved V genes, and no reason is known for the rest. V and J calls and clone size are given by that table; D and trimming were obtained from the DNA. The sample yields some 310,000 clones; about nine tenths were counted once. The ten largest clones take up 1% of the sample.

The germline V gene yields SGHAT for CDR1 and FQNNGV for CDR2. The cysteine opens and the phenylalanine closes a CDR3 of 14 amino acids. Of the read, only the CDR3 DNA is kept; its 42 bases are in frame from base 1. V is pared back by 1 base and J by 8 bases, with 14 bases lying between the germline termini. Collaborating institutions collected whole blood in K2EDTA tubes following their own protocols. For TCRbeta analysis, collaborator samples were shipped as frozen whole blood, as isolated PBMCs, or as DNA extracted from either sample type. As to this clone: Its antigen remains unidentified. No base quality information exists; no much larger clone differs at one position.

Input material: peripheral blood. The chain uses TRBV11-2 and TRBJ1-2; confidence is insufficient to name the D gene. The receptor's source is a man over 45 with active or convalescent COVID-19. The DNA reads as follows: TGTGCCAGCAGCTTAGCCGGCCCAACCGGGGGCTACACCTTC. It translates as CASSLAGPTGGYTF.